The next 19 T cell receptor beta chains were all read from a single sample in a study of response to subunit inactivated influenza vaccine. A single record per CDR3 protein comes from TCRdb applying MiXCR to the RT-PCR reads. The sample carries around 570,000 distinct CDR3 sequences, around 8% recorded once. This material consisted of PBMCs from blood, taken 23 to 25 months after vaccination. The receptors were sampled from a man aged 50-75 years who received an inactivated influenza vaccine.

This clonotype has a handful of counts. The chain has TRBV7-2 and TRBJ2-5; no clear D. Per germline, CDR1 SGHTA and CDR2 FQGNSA. The CDR3 sequence is 15 residues long. The ends were cut back, 0 bases at V and 5 bases at J, with 13 bases in the middle. The DNA for the CDR3 is TGTGCCAGCAGCTTAGCTCAGACAAAAACGGAGACCCAGTACTTC. Encoded protein: CASSLAQTKTETQYF.

The V gene is TRBV20-1, the J gene TRBJ2-5; TRBD2 agrees at 12 bases. The CDR3 is made up of 17 amino acids. CDR1 DFQATT and CDR2 SNEGSKA come from the germline V gene (reference sequence). With V trimmed by 1 base and J by 0 bases, 6 bases remained unmatched. CDR3 amino acids: CSARGLAGASYQETQYF. The CDR3 DNA follows: TGCAGTGCTAGAGGACTAGCGGGGGCCTCGTACCAAGAGACCCAGTACTTC.

The table lists this clonotype with a few counts. J is TRBJ2-6 and V is TRBV10-2, with a tentative D call TRBD1 (5 bases). Germline V gene data show CDR1 as WSHSY and CDR2 as SAAADI. The CDR3 is made up of 16 amino acids. V lost 4 bases and J 0 bases, leaving 10 bases between the germline ends. CDR3 amino acids: CASSATGRSGANVLTF. The CDR3, as DNA: TGCGCCAGCAGTGCCACAGGACGCTCTGGGGCCAACGTCCTGACTTTC.

This clonotype has just a few counts. CDR3 nucleotides: TGTGCCAGCAGTTACCTCTCTTTCGGGTACAATGAGCAGTTCTTC. It specifies CASSYLSFGYNEQFF. This rearrangement joins TRBV6-5 to TRBJ2-1; D is undetermined. The CDR3 sequence is 15 residues long. V was shortened by 2 bases and J by 4 bases, with 12 bases between the two germline ends. CDR1 MNHEY and CDR2 SVGAGI come from the germline V gene.

This clonotype was detected ten times or more. V and J are TRBV9 and TRBJ2-1, with 10 bases identical to TRBD1. After removal of 1 base from V and 8 bases from J, the junction contained 9 bases not matched to a gene. The CDR3 runs 16 residues. CDR1 is SGDLS and CDR2 is YYNGEE in the germline V gene. The CDR3 protein is CASSVPRQGANDEQFF. CDR3 sequence (DNA): TGTGCCAGCAGCGTACCAAGACAGGGGGCTAACGATGAGCAGTTCTTC.

Many counts were recorded for this clonotype. The chain recombines TRBV3-1 with TRBJ2-1, with TRBD2 matching over 7 bases. V lost 4 bases and J lost 7; bases outside the gene matches: 7. CDR3 length equals 14 residues. Germline V gene lookup returns CDR1 LGHDT and CDR2 YNNKEL (reference sequence). The CDR3, as DNA: TGTGCCAGCAGCCTTAGGGGAGGGAAGAATGAGCAGTTCTTC. It specifies CASSLRGGKNEQFF.

This chain links TRBV20-1 with TRBJ2-7; 7 bases fit TRBD2. With 3 bases clipped from V and 2 bases from J, the junction kept 4 bases outside the gene matches. CDR1 is DFQATT, CDR2 SNEGSKA, per germline (reference sequence). The CDR3 extends over 13 amino acids. CDR3 coding DNA: TGCAGTGCTAGCGGGAGGTTACCCTACGAGCAGTACTTC. It translates to CSASGRLPYEQYF.

This clonotype was counted ten times or more. The J gene is TRBJ2-1, the V gene TRBV29-1; the D gene is possibly TRBD1 (6 bases). The CDR3 contains 13 residues. Germline lookup yields CDR1 SQVTM and CDR2 ANQGSEA. Between the trimmed V and J ends, which lost 8 bases and 9 bases, there was a span of 20 bases. CDR3 loop: CSTLPVRGGEQFF. CDR3 nucleotides: TGCAGCACTCTCCCCGTCCGAGGGGGTGAGCAGTTCTTC.

This clonotype was counted ten times or more. The chain employs TRBV20-1 and TRBJ2-1; D uncertain. CDR3 length equals 14 residues. V lost 3 bases and J lost 6, with 15 bases in between. Looked up from germline, CDR1 is DFQATT and CDR2 is SNEGSKA (reference sequence). CDR3 in amino acids: CSARRLDRSNEQFF. In DNA, the CDR3 is TGCAGTGCTAGGCGGCTGGATCGATCCAATGAGCAGTTCTTC.

This clonotype was counted at least ten times. This sequence joins TRBV20-1 and TRBJ2-5; TRBD2 might be the D (5 bases). Trimming took 6 bases from V and 1 from J, leaving 15 bases between them. Germline CDR1 reads DFQATT; CDR2 reads SNEGSKA (reference sequence). This CDR3 comprises 14 residues. CDR3 amino acids: CSAIRAGLQETQYF. CDR3 in DNA: TGCAGTGCGATTCGGGCGGGCCTCCAAGAGACCCAGTACTTC.

This clonotype was seen ten or more times. The chain combines TRBV28 with TRBJ1-4; no reliable D call. From germline, CDR1 is MDHEN and CDR2 SYDVKM. The CDR3 contains 14 residues. V lost 5 bases and J 4 bases, leaving 11 bases between the germline ends. This CDR3 reads CASSLSGRNEKLFF. The CDR3 DNA sequence: TGTGCCAGCAGTCTCTCGGGTCGTAATGAAAAACTGTTTTTT.

This clonotype was observed a few times. The gene calls are TRBV20-1 and TRBJ2-7; 7 positions match TRBD2. Trimming took 0 bases from V and 6 from J; bases not matched to a gene: 8. There are 14 residues in the CDR3. The germline gives CDR1 DFQATT, CDR2 SNEGSKA (reference sequence). The CDR3 DNA reads TGCAGTGCTAGAGAGCCTGGCGGGGGAAGCGAGCAGTACTTC. This encodes CSAREPGGGSEQYF.

This clonotype was seen only a few times. The CDR3, as DNA: TGCAGTGCGACGGTGCCGGGGGACTACGAGCAGTACTTC. Amino acid sequence: CSATVPGDYEQYF. The chain couples TRBV20-1 to TRBJ2-7, with D perhaps matching TRBD2 (6 bases). V lost 6 bases and J 3 bases, leaving 15 bases between the germline ends. From germline, CDR1 is DFQATT and CDR2 SNEGSKA (reference sequence). The CDR3 sequence is 13 residues long.

This sequence joins TRBV12-3 or TRBV12-4 and TRBJ2-1, with 9 bases aligning to TRBD2. Unmatched junction bases numbered 2, after V lost 3 bases and J lost 2 bases. The CDR3 contains 15 residues. The CDR3 DNA reads TGTGCCAGCAGTTTTGCTAGCGGGGCCTACAATGAGCAGTTCTTC. It translates to CASSFASGAYNEQFF.

This clonotype appeared many times. The DNA of the CDR3 is TGTGCCAGCAGTTCAACGACGCGATACGAGCAGTACTTC. It codes for CASSSTTRYEQYF. The chain combines TRBV28 with TRBJ2-7, with D unresolved. Trimming took 4 bases from V and 4 from J, leaving 11 bases between them. Germline V gene lookup returns CDR1 MDHEN and CDR2 SYDVKM. The CDR3 is 13 residues long.

This clonotype was observed at least ten times. The chain recombines TRBV12-3 or TRBV12-4 with TRBJ1-1, with D unresolved. The length of the CDR3 is 14 residues. V lost 2 bases and J 1 base, leaving 8 bases between the germline ends. CDR3 sequence: CASSLKGRNTEAFF. The CDR3 nucleotides are TGTGCCAGCAGTTTAAAGGGTAGGAACACTGAAGCTTTCTTT.

In this sample, this clonotype turned up a few times. V and J are TRBV20-1 and TRBJ2-1; 11 bases agree with TRBD2. CDR1 is DFQATT, CDR2 SNEGSKA, per germline (reference sequence). CDR3 length: 17 residues. J gave up 7 bases and V 6 bases, and 17 bases lay outside the gene matches. CDR3 nucleotide sequence: TGCAGTGCGTGGTCTCATAGCGGGAGGGCCAATGGGAATGAGCAGTTCTTC. Translating gives CSAWSHSGRANGNEQFF.

V is TRBV5-1 and J is TRBJ2-3; weak D call: TRBD1 (6 bases). The CDR3 extends over 15 amino acids. V lost 0 bases, J lost 0 bases, and 8 bases lay in between. Germline CDR1 and CDR2: SGHRS and YFSETQ. Here the CDR3 reads CASSLDGQSTDTQYF. The CDR3 bases are TGCGCCAGCAGCTTGGATGGACAGAGCACAGATACGCAGTATTTT.

The J gene is TRBJ2-1, the V gene TRBV29-1; maybe TRBD1 (6 bases). Germline V lookup: CDR1 SQVTM, CDR2 ANQGSEA. The V and J ends lost 7 bases and 10 bases respectively, with 17 bases between them. The CDR3 runs 12 residues. CDR3 sequence: CSGRTGPHEQFF. DNA for the CDR3: TGCAGCGGACGAACAGGGCCCCACGAGCAGTTCTTC.